The T cell receptor (beta chain) described here comes from a study of shared clonotypes between healthy human individuals. In the case of this clone: What it binds is unknown.

Free of recent acute infections or vaccinations, the donors were healthy HIV-negative adults. Findings of the study overall: For sorted subsets, rarefaction showed incomplete sequencing despite large depth.

On sorted subsets, replicate PCRs used about 200 ng DNA, or tens of thousands of T cell genomes. TCRdb's table, derived via immunoSEQ multiplex PCR, lists solely in-frame clones and lacks some. The sample has around 690,000 clones, roughly 88% seen once. This receptor was identified in a man aged 18 to 29 in good health. Some clones in this sample may be carry-over from other donors' samples. The sample comprised memory CD8+ T cells from PBMCs. Regarding subset: CD45RO+ cells pooled with CCR7-negative TemRA cells.

The CDR3 region has the DNA TGTGCCAACACAGCTTCCGAGAATCAGCCCCAGCATTTT. Amino acid sequence: CANTASENQPQHF. The rearrangement joins TRBV7-8 to TRBJ1-5; no definite D call. Germline-derived CDR1 and CDR2 are SGHVS and FQNEAQ. The CDR3 is 13 residues long. Between the trimmed V and J ends, which lost 10 bases and 4 bases, there was a span of 14 bases. Together with reference TRBV7-8 and TRBJ1-5, the CDR3 gives the full variable domain: GAGVSQSPRYKVAKRGQDVALRCDPISGHVSLFWYQQALGQGPEFLTYFQNEAQLDKSGLPSDRFFAERPEGSVSTLKIQRTQQEDSAVYLCANTASENQPQHFGDGTRLSIL.